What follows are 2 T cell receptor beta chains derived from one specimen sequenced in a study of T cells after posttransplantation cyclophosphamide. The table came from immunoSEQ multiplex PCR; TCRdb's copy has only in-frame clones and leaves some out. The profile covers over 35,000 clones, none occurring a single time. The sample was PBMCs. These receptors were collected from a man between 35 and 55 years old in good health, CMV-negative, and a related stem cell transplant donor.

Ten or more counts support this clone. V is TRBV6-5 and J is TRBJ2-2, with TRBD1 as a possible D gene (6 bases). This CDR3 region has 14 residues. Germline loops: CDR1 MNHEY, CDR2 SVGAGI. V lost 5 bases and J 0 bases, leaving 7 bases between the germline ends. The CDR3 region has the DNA TGTGCCAGCAGTCGGACAGCGAACACCGGGGAGCTGTTTTTT. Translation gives CASSRTANTGELFF.

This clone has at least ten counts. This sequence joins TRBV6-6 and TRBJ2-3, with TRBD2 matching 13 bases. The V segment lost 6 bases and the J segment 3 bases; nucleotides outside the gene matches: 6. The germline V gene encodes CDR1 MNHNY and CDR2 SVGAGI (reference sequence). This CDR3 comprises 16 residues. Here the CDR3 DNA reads TGTGCCAGCAGGGGGGAGACTAGCGGGAGGACAGATACGCAGTATTTT. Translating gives CASRGETSGRTDTQYF.